This T cell receptor beta chain is from a study of T-cell reconstitution after alpha-beta-depleted transplantation in children. Regarding the study as a whole: About two months after transplant, alpha-beta T cells reportedly came from several hundred expanded graft clones. When one year had passed after transplant, most T-cell counts and diversity came from newly produced T cells. It was surviving recipient T cells and thymic progenitors that gave some patients high TCRbeta diversity at day 60.

TCRbeta library preparation incorporated unique molecular identifiers. TCRdb processed the PCR reads anew with MiXCR; each CDR3 protein has one entry. The profile shows around 300,000 distinct CDR3 sequences, roughly 7.8% of them singletons. A word on this clonotype: Its antigen is unidentified.

The germline V gene encodes CDR1 LNHDA and CDR2 SQIVND (reference sequence). Trimming left V 4 bases short and J 2 bases short, with 18 bases between. The CDR3 spans 17 residues. Sequencing was performed on peripheral blood, taken 360 days after TCRalphabeta/CD19-depleted stem cell transplant. This rearrangement joins TRBV19 to TRBJ2-1; either TRBD1 or TRBD2 may fit D (5 bases each). This clonotype was sampled from a female patient aged 2-9 years who had a stem cell transplant for Fanconi anemia, so the T cells may come from the graft donor. CDR3: CASSNPTGHGAYNEQFF. The CDR3 region has the DNA TGTGCCAGTAGTAACCCAACAGGCCACGGGGCCTACAATGAGCAGTTCTTC.